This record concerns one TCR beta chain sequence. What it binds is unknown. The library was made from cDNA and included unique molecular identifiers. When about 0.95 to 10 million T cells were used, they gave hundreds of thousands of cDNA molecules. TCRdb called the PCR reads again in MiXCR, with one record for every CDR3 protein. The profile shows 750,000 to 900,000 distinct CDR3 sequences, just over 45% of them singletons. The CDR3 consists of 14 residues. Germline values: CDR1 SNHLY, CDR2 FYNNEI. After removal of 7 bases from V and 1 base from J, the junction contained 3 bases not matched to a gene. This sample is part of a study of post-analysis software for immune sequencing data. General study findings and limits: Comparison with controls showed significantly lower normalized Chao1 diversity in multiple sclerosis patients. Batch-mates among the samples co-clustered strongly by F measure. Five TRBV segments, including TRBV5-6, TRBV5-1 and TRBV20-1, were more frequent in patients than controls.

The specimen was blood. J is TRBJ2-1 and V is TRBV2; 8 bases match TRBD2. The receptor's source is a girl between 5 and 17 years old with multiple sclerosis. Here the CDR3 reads CASKREGSYNEQFF. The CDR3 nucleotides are TGTGCCAGCAAACGGGAGGGTTCCTACAATGAGCAGTTCTTC.